Each of the 25 T cell receptor beta chains below was sequenced from the same sample in a study of blood T cell repertoires in COVID-19 (TCRdb year 2020). The library was made by the immunoSEQ multiplex PCR assay. In TCRdb, the immuneACCESS table is reduced to in-frame sequences with V and J assigned. These tables do not hold every clone; where another copy was compared, an unresolved V gene accounts for under half, and the others remain unexplained. The sample table contains roughly 250,000 clones; only one count was recorded for around 82% of them. 4% to 6% of the sample lies in the top ten. Sequenced material: peripheral blood. The receptors were sampled from a woman at least 80 years old with active or convalescent COVID-19.

V gene TRBV28 combines with J gene TRBJ2-7, with a possible D match to TRBD1 (6 bases). Between the trimmed V and J ends, which lost 1 base and 0 bases, there was a span of 10 bases. Per germline, CDR1 MDHEN and CDR2 SYDVKM. This CDR3 contains 15 residues. The CDR3 region has the DNA TGTGCCAGCAGTTTATCAGGCAGGGGCTCCTACGAGCAGTACTTC. Encoded protein: CASSLSGRGSYEQYF. Using reference TRBV28 and TRBJ2-7 for the parts outside the CDR3, the full variable domain is DVKVTQSSRYLVKRTGEKVFLECVQDMDHENMFWYRQDPGLGLRLIYFSYDVKMKEKGDIPEGYSVSREKKERFSLILESASTNQTSMYLCASSLSGRGSYEQYFGPGTRLTVT.

Here the CDR3 DNA reads TGTGCCAGCTCACCACCTGCCGGGACAGTTAATGAGCAGTTCTTC. Protein product: CASSPPAGTVNEQFF. V and J are TRBV18 and TRBJ2-1; 7 positions agree with TRBD1. The CDR3 has 15 residues. V trimming: 0 bases; J trimming: 7 bases; junction bases outside the gene matches: 6. The germline V gene has CDR1 KGHSH and CDR2 LQKENI.

This chain joins TRBV28 and TRBJ1-6; tentative D call: TRBD1 (5 bases). V was shortened by 10 bases and J by 8 bases, with 21 bases between the two germline ends. Per the germline V gene, CDR1 is MDHEN and CDR2 is SYDVKM. The CDR3 loop spans 15 amino acids. The CDR3 reads CAISARGTGYSPLHF. The CDR3 bases are TGTGCCATCTCCGCTCGGGGGACGGGGTATTCACCCCTCCACTTT. The full variable domain, completed using reference TRBV28 and TRBJ1-6, is DVKVTQSSRYLVKRTGEKVFLECVQDMDHENMFWYRQDPGLGLRLIYFSYDVKMKEKGDIPEGYSVSREKKERFSLILESASTNQTSMYLCAISARGTGYSPLHFGNGTRLTVT.

This sequence joins TRBV21-1 and TRBJ2-4; the table's D call TRBD2 went unverified against the DNA. TRBV21-1 is a listed pseudogene. The CDR3 is 18 amino acids. CDR3 sequence reads: CASSKFASGGLAKNIQYF. CDR3 nucleotides: TGTGCCAGCAGCAAATTTGCTAGCGGGGGGCTAGCCAAAAACATTCAGTACTTC.

The gene calls are TRBV9 and TRBJ1-6; the D gene is possibly TRBD1 (5 bases). Trimming stripped 0 bases from V and 10 bases from J, with 11 bases between. Germline lookup yields CDR1 SGDLS and CDR2 YYNGEE. The CDR3 extends over 14 amino acids. The CDR3 bases are TGTGCCAGCAGCGTAGGGGCAGGGAGGTCACCCCTCCACTTT. Protein sequence: CASSVGAGRSPLHF.

The chain carries TRBV19 and TRBJ1-1, with TRBD1 matching over 12 bases. The germline gives CDR1 LNHDA, CDR2 SQIVND (reference sequence). V lost 3 bases to trimming and J lost 4 bases; unmatched junction nucleotides: 6. This CDR3 is built from 16 residues. The CDR3, as DNA: TGTGCCAGTAGTATGGGCTGGGACAGGGGGCTCACTGAAGCTTTCTTT. Translation gives CASSMGWDRGLTEAFF.

The rearrangement links TRBV7-2 to TRBJ1-2, with D possibly matching TRBD1 (5 bases). Germline V CDR1 and CDR2: SGHTA, FQGNSA. V was clipped by 3 bases and J by 5 bases, with 13 bases between them. The CDR3 length is 14 residues. Written as DNA, the CDR3 is TGTGCCAGCAGCTTGTCACCAGGGCAGTATGGCTACACCTTC. Encoded protein: CASSLSPGQYGYTF.

J is TRBJ1-6 and V is TRBV25-1, with TRBD1 identical over 8 bases. V lost 8 bases, J lost 9 bases, and 6 bases stayed unmatched. Looked up from germline, CDR1 is MGHDK and CDR2 is SYGVNS. CDR3 length equals 13 residues. CDR3 residues: CASSGQGPSPLHF. The CDR3 DNA sequence: TGTGCCAGCTCAGGACAGGGACCTTCACCCCTCCACTTT.

V and J are TRBV7-8 and TRBJ2-2; 13 nucleotides align to TRBD2. Germline V gene sequence: CDR1 SGHVS, CDR2 FQNEAQ. CDR3 length equals 16 residues. V shed 6 bases, J shed 7 bases, and the junction held 8 bases outside the gene matches. Written as DNA, the CDR3 is TGTGCCAGCAGGGAAGGGACTAGCGGGGTGCACGGGGAGCTGTTTTTT. Translated, it gives CASREGTSGVHGELFF.

The chain carries TRBV3-1 (or the pseudogene TRBV3-2) and TRBJ2-7; maybe TRBD2 (6 bases). V was cut by 5 bases and J by 5 bases, with 19 bases left in between. The CDR3 consists of 15 residues. Germline V gene data show CDR1 as LGHDT and CDR2 as YNNKEL (reference sequence). CDR3 amino acids: CASSGGGTRGDEQYF. Written as DNA, the CDR3 is TGTGCCAGCAGCGGTGGGGGGACGAGGGGAGACGAGCAGTACTTC.

The rearrangement joins TRBV4-2 to TRBJ2-1, with D possibly being TRBD2 (5 bases). In germline, CDR1 is LGHNA, CDR2 YNFKEQ. V was pared by 2 bases and J by 7 bases, with 18 bases between. The CDR3 totals 16 residues. The CDR3 nucleotides are TGTGCCAGCAGCCAAACAACTAGTATAGTTGATAATGAGCAGTTCTTC. Encoded protein: CASSQTTSIVDNEQFF.

The chain employs TRBV28 and TRBJ1-2; 8 nucleotides match TRBD1. Trimming took 6 bases from V and 6 from J; bases not matched to a gene: 6. This CDR3 comprises 13 residues. The germline CDR1 and CDR2 sequences are MDHEN and SYDVKM. CDR3 coding DNA: TGTGCCAGCAGATCGGGACAGGAGAATGGCTACACCTTC. Amino acids: CASRSGQENGYTF.

This rearrangement joins TRBV5-1 to TRBJ1-2; 10 positions agree with TRBD1. V lost 0 bases, J lost 10 bases, and 6 bases stayed unmatched. The CDR3 loop spans 14 amino acids. CDR1 SGHRS and CDR2 YFSETQ come from the germline V gene. CDR3 bases: TGCGCCAGCAGCTTGGGAGGGACAGGGGACGTCTACACCTTC. Translated: CASSLGGTGDVYTF.

Turning to this clone: The junction and the germline gene differ at one end; a read error may be behind it. The chain is built from TRBV6-5 and TRBJ1-2, with 11 bases aligning to TRBD1. CDR3 length equals 14 residues. CDR1 and CDR2 (germline): MNHEY, SVGAGI. CDR3 nucleotides: TGTGCCAGCAGTATGGACAGGGGGCCGTATGCCTACACCTTC. It encodes CASSMDRGPYAYTF.

This chain joins TRBV28 and TRBJ2-1; D possibly corresponds to TRBD2 (8 bases). Germline CDR1 reads MDHEN; CDR2 reads SYDVKM. The V end was cut by 3 bases, the J end by 12 bases, with 21 bases between. The CDR3 extends over 15 amino acids. The CDR3 DNA sequence: TGTGCCAGCAGTTTCCCCCGGGGGGACAGCGGGGGGCAGTTCTTC. Its protein product is CASSFPRGDSGGQFF.

This rearrangement joins TRBV5-4 to TRBJ2-1; 8 bases line up with TRBD2. This CDR3 contains 15 residues. Germline trimming cut 0 bases from V and 3 bases from J; bases unmatched to any gene: 2. Germline V lookup: CDR1 SGHNT, CDR2 YYREEE (reference sequence). DNA for the CDR3: TGTGCCAGCAGCTTGGATAGCGGGGTCTACAATGAGCAGTTCTTC. It codes for CASSLDSGVYNEQFF.

The V gene is TRBV4-2, the J gene TRBJ2-1; 9 positions agree with TRBD2. The V gene end was trimmed by 1 base and the J gene end by 8 bases; junction bases not matched to a gene: 6. The CDR3 is made up of 15 amino acids. In germline, CDR1 is LGHNA, CDR2 YNFKEQ. CDR3 nucleotide sequence: TGTGCCAGCAGCCAAGTTGGGGCGGGAGGGGATGAGCAGTTCTTC. Protein sequence: CASSQVGAGGDEQFF.

The J gene is TRBJ1-4, the V gene TRBV29-1, with 8 bases lining up with TRBD1. The V gene end was trimmed by 6 bases and the J gene end by 8 bases; junction bases not matched to a gene: 11. This CDR3 is 14 amino acids long. The V gene's germline CDR1 is SQVTM and CDR2 ANQGSEA. The CDR3 region is CSVALGTGSEKLFF. CDR3 nucleotide sequence: TGCAGCGTGGCCCTCGGGACAGGATCCGAAAAACTGTTTTTT.

V usage is TRBV28 and J usage is TRBJ1-2, with a possible D match to TRBD1 (5 bases). Between the trimmed V and J ends, which lost 3 bases and 5 bases, there was a span of 13 bases. The CDR3 contains 14 residues. Germline CDR1 and CDR2: MDHEN and SYDVKM. CDR3 residues: CASSFGGGSYGYTF. CDR3 DNA sequence: TGTGCCAGCAGTTTTGGGGGGGGGTCATATGGCTACACCTTC.

The chain links TRBV24-1 to TRBJ2-1; TRBD2 matches at 10 bases. V was pared by 3 bases and J by 0 bases, with 13 bases of the junction left unmatched. CDR1 and CDR2 from the germline V gene are KGHDR and SFDVKD. This CDR3 contains 20 residues. This CDR3 is CATSDPGTSALRSSYNEQFF. The CDR3 DNA follows: TGTGCCACCAGTGATCCCGGGACTAGCGCCTTACGAAGCTCCTACAATGAGCAGTTCTTC.

This chain uses TRBV7-2 with TRBJ1-5, with 7 positions matching TRBD1. CDR1 and CDR2 (germline): SGHTA, FQGNSA. V lost 5 bases to trimming and J lost 5 bases; unmatched junction nucleotides: 9. The CDR3 contains 15 residues. The CDR3 loop is CASSQNPTGHQPQHF. CDR3 DNA sequence: TGTGCCAGCAGCCAAAACCCGACAGGGCATCAGCCCCAGCATTTT.

The chain has TRBV9 and TRBJ1-6; no clear D gene. CDR3 length equals 14 residues. The germline V gene encodes CDR1 SGDLS and CDR2 YYNGEE. Trimming stripped 1 base from V and 8 bases from J, with 10 bases between. This CDR3 is CASSVSWQDSPLHF. Here the CDR3 DNA reads TGTGCCAGCAGCGTATCGTGGCAGGATTCACCCCTCCACTTT. The complete variable domain, with remaining parts taken from reference TRBV9 and TRBJ1-6, reads DSGVTQTPKHLITATGQRVTLRCSPRSGDLSVYWYQQSLDQGLQFLIQYYNGEERAKGNILERFSAQQFPDLHSELNLSSLELGDSALYFCASSVSWQDSPLHFGNGTRLTVT.

The chain has TRBV3-1 (or the pseudogene TRBV3-2) and TRBJ2-1; D is ambiguous. The CDR3 has 14 amino acids. Trimming left V 1 base short and J 6 bases short, with 10 bases between. Germline loops: CDR1 LGHDT, CDR2 YNNKEL (reference sequence). The CDR3 DNA sequence: TGTGCCAGCAGCCAAGTTCCAGCGAGCAATGAGCAGTTCTTC. It is translated as CASSQVPASNEQFF.

The chain combines TRBV28 with TRBJ2-5; 12 nucleotides line up with TRBD2. The trim removed 5 bases at V and 5 bases at J, leaving 6 bases unmatched. Germline V lookup: CDR1 MDHEN, CDR2 SYDVKM. CDR3 length: 15 residues. The CDR3 DNA reads TGTGCCAGCAGTCAGACTAGCGGGAGTGGCGAGACCCAGTACTTC. Protein product: CASSQTSGSGETQYF.

The genes are TRBV19 and TRBJ1-4, with D possibly being TRBD1 (5 bases). The V end lost 6 bases, the J end lost 10 bases, and 21 bases lay between the germline ends. The CDR3 runs to 15 residues. Germline CDR1 reads LNHDA; CDR2 reads SQIVND (reference sequence). The CDR3, as DNA: TGTGCCAGTAGCCCTGGGGGGACCTTGTCGGTAAAACTGTTTTTT. This encodes CASSPGGTLSVKLFF. Filled out from reference TRBV19 and TRBJ1-4, the complete variable domain reads DGGITQSPKYLFRKEGQNVTLSCEQNLNHDAMYWYRQDPGQGLRLIYYSQIVNDFQKGDIAEGYSVSREKKESFPLTVTSAQKNPTAFYLCASSPGGTLSVKLFFGSGTQLSVL.